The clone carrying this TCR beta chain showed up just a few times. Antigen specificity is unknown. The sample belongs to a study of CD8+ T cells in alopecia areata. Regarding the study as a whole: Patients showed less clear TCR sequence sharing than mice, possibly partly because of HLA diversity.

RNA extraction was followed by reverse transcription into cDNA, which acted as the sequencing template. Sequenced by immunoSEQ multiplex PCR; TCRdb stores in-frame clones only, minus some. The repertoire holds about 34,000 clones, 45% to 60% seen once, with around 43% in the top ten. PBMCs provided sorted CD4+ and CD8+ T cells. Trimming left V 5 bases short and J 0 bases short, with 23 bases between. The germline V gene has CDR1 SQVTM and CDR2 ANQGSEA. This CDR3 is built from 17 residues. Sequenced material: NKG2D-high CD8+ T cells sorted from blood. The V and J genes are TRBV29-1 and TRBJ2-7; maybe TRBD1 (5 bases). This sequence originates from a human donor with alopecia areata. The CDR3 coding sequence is TGCAGCGTTTTCATCCCCCCACACAGTGACAGCTCCTACGAGCAGTACTTC. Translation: CSVFIPPHSDSSYEQYF.